This T cell receptor (beta chain) was retrieved from a study of T cell repertoires in cytomegalovirus infection. The table lists this clonotype with many counts. This CDR3 comprises 14 residues. The V end was cut by 5 bases, the J end by 2 bases, with 13 bases between. Germline V CDR1 and CDR2: SGHVT, SQSDAQ. TCRdb passed the reads through MiXCR, listing each CDR3 protein once. Among approximately 70,000 distinct CDR3 sequences listed, around 3.8% were seen once. The sequence derives from a human donor in good health (CMV status not recorded). Some clones in this sample may be carry-over from other donors' samples. V is TRBV7-4 and J is TRBJ2-7; D not certain. The specimen was PBMCs. The CDR3 loop reads CASSRLLGTYEQYF. The CDR3 DNA reads TGTGCCAGCAGCCGGCTGTTGGGGACCTACGAGCAGTACTTC.